The source of this T cell receptor beta chain is a study of shared clonotypes between healthy human individuals. Execution of the assay was at deep level. The quantity of DNA used in unsorted PBMC replicate PCRs was 300 ng, corresponding to tens of thousands of T cell genomes. Study processing details: Because ImmunoSEQ provided only junction sequences with no quality scores, the filtering differed. The data were produced by immunoSEQ multiplex PCR, yet TCRdb's version contains in-frame clones alone and is incomplete. The D gene and trimming were derived from the DNA, and the V and J assignments and clone size from that table. The data show over 400,000 clones, 65% to 85% seen once. There were only Caucasian adults among the donors, and all lived in Nashville, Tennessee. The TCR originated in a woman in her 40s in good health. Some clones in this sample may be carry-over from other donors' samples. The sequenced material came from PBMCs.

DNA for the CDR3: TGTGCCAGCACTAAAGTGGGAGGCCGGCTTGGCACCGGGGAGCTGTTTTTT. Its protein product is CASTKVGGRLGTGELFF. The chain combines TRBV5-4 with TRBJ2-2; tentative D call: TRBD2 (6 bases). The V and J ends lost 6 bases and 4 bases respectively, with 22 bases between them. Germline V gene lookup returns CDR1 SGHNT and CDR2 YYREEE (reference sequence). This CDR3 is built from 17 residues.